This T cell receptor (beta chain) derives from a study of a mutant IDH1 vaccine in newly diagnosed glioma. The CDR3 extends over 15 amino acids. Germline V gives CDR1 LNHNV, CDR2 YYDKDF (reference sequence). V gave up 3 bases and J gave up 0 bases, with 11 bases separating them. TCRdb's table, derived via immunoSEQ multiplex PCR, lists solely in-frame clones and lacks some. The sample records about 60,000 clones, 70% to 85% being singletons. With respect to this clone: The antigen remains unidentified.

Time point of the sample: week 11, during vaccination. Each vaccine dose was 300 ug of mutant IDH1 20-mer peptide, with topical imiquimod. V usage is TRBV15 and J usage is TRBJ1-1; no firm D call. The sequencing used PBMCs, collected from a glioma patient whose treatment included an IDH1 peptide vaccine. The TCR comes from a woman in her 50s with glioma. CDR3 residues: CATSSPREMNTEAFF. The CDR3, as DNA: TGTGCCACCAGCAGTCCGAGAGAAATGAACACTGAAGCTTTCTTT.